This T cell receptor (beta chain) was sequenced in a study of blood T cell repertoires in COVID-19. Sequencing used immunoSEQ multiplex PCR; TCRdb keeps in-frame clones, though not all of them. The sample has more than 100,000 clones; around 87% are singletons. Sequencing was carried out using peripheral blood. This TCR derives from a woman in her sixties or seventies with acute or convalescent COVID-19.

CDR3 coding DNA: TGCGCCAGCAGTCCCATAGGGAGGAATGAGCAGTTCTTC. As protein: CASSPIGRNEQFF. This chain joins TRBV10-1 and TRBJ2-1, with D possibly being TRBD2 (6 bases). In germline, CDR1 is WNHNN, CDR2 SYGVQD (reference sequence). Trimming cost V 5 bases and J 7 bases, with 12 bases left between them. CDR3 length equals 13 residues.